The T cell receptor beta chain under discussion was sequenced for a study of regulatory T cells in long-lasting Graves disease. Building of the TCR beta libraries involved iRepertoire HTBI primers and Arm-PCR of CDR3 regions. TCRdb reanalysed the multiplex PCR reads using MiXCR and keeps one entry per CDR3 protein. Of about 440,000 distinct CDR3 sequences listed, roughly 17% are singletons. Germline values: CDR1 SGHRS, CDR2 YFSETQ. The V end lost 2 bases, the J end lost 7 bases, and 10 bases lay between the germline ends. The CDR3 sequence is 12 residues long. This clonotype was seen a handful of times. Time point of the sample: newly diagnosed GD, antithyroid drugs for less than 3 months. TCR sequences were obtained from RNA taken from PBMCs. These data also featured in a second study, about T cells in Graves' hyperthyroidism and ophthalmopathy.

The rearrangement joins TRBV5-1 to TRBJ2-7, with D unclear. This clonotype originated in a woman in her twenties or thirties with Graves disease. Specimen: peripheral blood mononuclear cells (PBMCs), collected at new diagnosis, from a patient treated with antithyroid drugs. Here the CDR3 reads CASSFNSREQYF. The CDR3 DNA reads TGCGCCAGCAGCTTTAACAGCCGGGAGCAGTACTTC.